A selection of T cell receptor beta chains follows, all from one sample in a study of blood T cell repertoires in COVID-19. Assay used: immunoSEQ multiplex PCR; TCRdb lists only in-frame clones, some missing. Seen here are 130,000 to 150,000 clones, 75% to 85% observed once, and the top ten hold approximately 8.4%. Sequencing was performed on peripheral blood. These receptors came from a human donor with acute or convalescent COVID-19. The donor label of this sample is uncertain. Both conserved end residues are part of each CDR3. The order of the fields is V gene, J gene, CDR3 protein.

TRBV2	TRBJ2-2	CATAGLAGGRLFF
TRBV19	TRBJ1-5	CASSIFEGNQPQHF
TRBV6-5	TRBJ1-1	CASSHREGEAFF
TRBV28	TRBJ2-3	CASSFGTAISTDTQYF
TRBV2	TRBJ1-2	CASSPLNRDGYTF
TRBV9	TRBJ1-5	CASSVGSGFNQPQHF
TRBV24-1	TRBJ2-7	CATSGSSYEQYF
TRBV5-1	TRBJ1-4	CASSLQGAGEKLFF
TRBV24-1	TRBJ2-5	CATSDLAGRGETQYF
TRBV11-2	TRBJ1-4	CASSLGTGRNEKLFF
TRBV7-9	TRBJ1-1	CASSSAVNTEAFF
TRBV21-1	TRBJ1-4	CASSPPFHLHTINDQLFF
TRBV7-9	TRBJ2-7	CASSTPDSSSYEQYF
TRBV10-3	TRBJ1-2	CAITAGPGGNGYTF
TRBV10-3	TRBJ2-7	CAISEPKRAVYEQYF
TRBV5-4	TRBJ2-7	CASSPGSAGEQYF
TRBV6-5	TRBJ1-2	CASTDRYGYTF
TRBV13	TRBJ1-2	CASSPWDRALGGYTF
TRBV2	TRBJ2-6	CASSKDRAGANVLTF
TRBV18	TRBJ2-3	CASSPPTEETDTQYF
TRBV9	TRBJ2-2	CASSSTGTSGGAGTGELFF
TRBV7-2	TRBJ1-6	CASSHREVSSPLHF
TRBV5-1	TRBJ2-6	CASSLTGSGANVLTF
TRBV15	TRBJ1-2	CATSRDKHRARAGGYTF
TRBV6-5	TRBJ1-4	CASSYVGGPTNEKLFF
TRBV11-2	TRBJ1-1	CASSLGQGAVLGTEAFF
TRBV6-5	TRBJ2-7	CASSQGTASSYEQYF
TRBV5-4	TRBJ1-2	CASSRGGAGQGYTF
TRBV7-9	TRBJ1-1	CASSVGDRGTEAFF